The rows below give T cell receptor beta chains drawn from one sample of a study of T cells in localized non-small cell lung cancer. Generated by immunoSEQ multiplex PCR, the TCRdb table keeps only in-frame clones and is missing some. The sample lists 9,800 or so clones, less than 45% occurring once. Here the sequenced sample was lymph node tissue, taken before any cancer treatment. The receptors derive from a woman aged 35-75 years with stage I lung adenocarcinoma. The CDR3 runs from the conserved cysteine through the conserved F or W. Fields, in order: D gene, clone size, J gene, V gene, CDR3 protein, CDR3 DNA. A D gene is named only where the DNA matches it firmly. Not every row has a clone size; where given, it reads once, few, many or a size class.

. . TRBJ1-1 TRBV18 CASSPERGGTEAFF TGTGCCAGCTCACCCGAGAGGGGAGGCACTGAAGCTTTCTTT
TRBD1 . TRBJ1-1 TRBV6-8 CASRPNTGVRLNTEAFF TGTGCCAGCAGACCCAACACAGGGGTCAGATTGAACACTGAAGCTTTCTTT
TRBD2 few TRBJ2-3 TRBV4-1 CASSSKIRTSGTPGTDTQYF TGCGCCAGCAGCTCCAAGATACGGACTAGCGGGACTCCAGGCACAGATACGCAGTATTTT
. . TRBJ1-1 TRBV4-1 CASSQEIGRRTEAFF TGCGCCAGCAGCCAAGAAATTGGGCGTCGGACTGAAGCTTTCTTT
TRBD1 few TRBJ1-2 TRBV5-1 CASSLAAGGSYGYTF TGCGCCAGCAGCTTGGCCGCAGGGGGAAGCTATGGCTACACCTTC
. few TRBJ1-1 TRBV10-3 CANIRHSTNTEAFF TGTGCCAACATCCGACACTCCACGAACACTGAAGCTTTCTTT
. . TRBJ1-6 TRBV6-8 CATRFEGSPLHF TGTGCCACCCGATTCGAAGGGTCACCCCTCCACTTT
. . TRBJ2-2 TRBV25-1 CASSESSSSAMEELFF TGTGCCAGCAGTGAATCCAGTTCGTCCGCGATGGAGGAGCTGTTTTTT
. few TRBJ2-7 TRBV11-3 CASSSQGGLSEQYF TGTGCCAGCAGCTCCCAGGGTGGGTTATCCGAGCAGTACTTC
. . TRBJ2-3 TRBV29-1 CSVGGERGWDTQYF TGCAGCGTTGGGGGAGAGAGGGGTTGGGATACGCAGTATTTT
TRBD2 . TRBJ2-3 TRBV28 CASSQTPAGGGDTQYF TGTGCCAGCAGTCAAACCCCAGCGGGGGGTGGAGATACGCAGTATTTT
. . TRBJ1-4 TRBV28 CASTSGGYHEKLFF TGTGCCAGCACCTCCGGGGGGTACCATGAAAAACTGTTTTTT
TRBD1 . TRBJ2-4 TRBV11-3 CASSRRTGDSDIQYF TGTGCCAGCAGCCGTCGGACAGGGGATAGTGACATTCAGTACTTC
. . TRBJ2-3 TRBV1 CASSQVETSGGGTDTQYF TGCGCCAGCAGCCAAGTGGAGACTAGCGGGGGGGGCACAGATACGCAGTATTTT
. few TRBJ1-6 TRBV11-3 CASSFRSRDSPLHF TGTGCCAGCAGCTTTCGTAGCAGGGACTCACCCCTCCACTTT
. few TRBJ1-1 TRBV18 CASSPVPNTEAFF TGTGCCAGCTCACCGGTTCCCAACACTGAAGCTTTCTTT
TRBD1 . TRBJ1-4 TRBV19 CASSVSGQGGEKLFF TGTGCCAGTAGTGTTTCGGGACAGGGGGGTGAAAAACTGTTTTTT
. . TRBJ2-7 TRBV5-1 CASSLGQGVGYEQYF TGCGCCAGCAGCTTGGGGCAGGGTGTTGGCTACGAGCAGTACTTC
. . TRBJ1-4 TRBV19 CASTRDRTNEKLFF TGTGCCAGTACTCGGGACCGAACTAATGAAAAACTGTTTTTT
. . TRBJ1-5 TRBV6-8 CASREIDSSNQPQHF TGTGCCAGCAGGGAGATCGACAGTAGCAATCAGCCCCAGCATTTT
. . TRBJ1-1 TRBV29-1 CSVEGEGGGAPGAFF TGCAGCGTTGAAGGGGAAGGGGGAGGGGCCCCTGGAGCTTTCTTT
TRBD1 . TRBJ1-6 TRBV18 CASSPLQTGADSPLHF TGTGCCAGCTCACCACTTCAGACAGGGGCGGATTCACCCCTCCACTTT
. . TRBJ1-6 TRBV19 CASSINGQGNSPLHF TGTGCCAGTAGTATCAATGGACAAGGGAATTCACCCCTCCACTTT
TRBD2 few TRBJ2-7 TRBV9 CASSPGTSGYEQYF TGTGCCAGCAGTCCCGGGACTAGCGGCTACGAGCAGTACTTC
TRBD1 . TRBJ2-7 TRBV19 CASSPRTGSPIYEQYF TGTGCCAGTAGTCCACGGACAGGTTCCCCTATCTACGAGCAGTACTTC
. once TRBJ1-4 TRBV11-3 CASSLDRGTVEKLFF TGTGCCAGCAGCTTAGATCGGGGTACGGTTGAAAAACTGTTTTTT
. few TRBJ1-2 TRBV9 CASRWGPYGYTF TGTGCCAGCAGGTGGGGACCCTATGGCTACACCTTC
. few TRBJ1-3 TRBV6-8 CASMGAGNTIYF TGTGCCAGCATGGGAGCTGGAAACACCATATATTTT
. . TRBJ1-2 TRBV28 CASSHRAGDYGYTF TGTGCCAGCAGCCATAGGGCGGGGGACTATGGCTACACCTTC
. . TRBJ1-4 TRBV30 CAWSVGSLVGEKLFF TGTGCCTGGAGTGTAGGGTCCTTAGTGGGCGAAAAACTGTTTTTT
. . TRBJ1-5 TRBV9 CASSEVFGQNQPQHF TGTGCCAGCAGTGAGGTGTTCGGCCAGAATCAGCCCCAGCATTTT
. . TRBJ1-6 TRBV19 CASSIGNSPLHF TGTGCCAGTAGTATAGGTAATTCACCCCTCCACTTT
TRBD1 few TRBJ1-5 TRBV15 CATSRDSDRGDQPQHF TGTGCCACCAGCAGAGATTCAGACAGGGGGGATCAGCCCCAGCATTTT
. . TRBJ1-6 TRBV9 CASGRTEHNSPLHF TGTGCCAGCGGCAGGACAGAGCATAATTCACCCCTCCACTTT
. . TRBJ1-1 TRBV2 CASSRVANTEAFF TGTGCCAGCTCCAGGGTCGCGAACACTGAAGCTTTCTTT
. few TRBJ2-1 TRBV7-1 CASSVASYNEQFF TGTGCCAGCAGCGTAGCATCCTACAATGAGCAGTTCTTC
. few TRBJ2-3 TRBV9 CASSVEGLRTDTQYF TGTGCCAGCAGCGTAGAGGGACTTCGCACAGATACGCAGTATTTT
. . TRBJ1-1 TRBV2 CASRHPGQGEAFF TGTGCCAGCAGGCACCCGGGGCAGGGTGAAGCTTTCTTT
. few TRBJ2-4 TRBV18 CASSPPPGQGNIQYF TGTGCCAGCTCACCACCCCCTGGGCAGGGTAACATTCAGTACTTC
. few TRBJ2-2 TRBV1 CASSQDPRTPGELFF TGCGCCAGCAGCCAAGATCCCCGGACACCCGGGGAGCTGTTTTTT
. few TRBJ2-1 TRBV5-1 CASSQDGSRYNEQFF TGCGCCAGCAGCCAAGACGGGTCACGATACAATGAGCAGTTCTTC
TRBD1 . TRBJ2-5 TRBV15 CATSRDLLSRWDRGQETQYF TGTGCCACCAGCAGAGATTTATTATCTCGTTGGGACAGGGGGCAAGAGACCCAGTACTTC
. . TRBJ1-4 TRBV1 CASSQDQVRGNEKLFF TGCGCCAGCAGCCAAGATCAGGTCAGGGGTAATGAAAAACTGTTTTTT
. . TRBJ1-2 TRBV19 CASSPWTGVNYGYTF TGTGCCAGTAGTCCGTGGACGGGAGTTAACTATGGCTACACCTTC
. . TRBJ2-7 TRBV19 CASSLGSDEQYF TGTGCCAGTAGTCTGGGATCCGACGAGCAGTACTTC
. . TRBJ1-3 TRBV7-8 CASSRVSGYGNTIYF TGTGCCAGCAGCCGAGTGTCAGGGTATGGAAACACCATATATTTT
TRBD2 once TRBJ2-5 TRBV5-1 CASSPGTSGAEETQYF TGCGCCAGCAGCCCCGGGACTAGCGGGGCAGAAGAGACCCAGTACTTC
TRBD2 . TRBJ2-1 TRBV10-2 CASRLAGGPFEQFF TGCGCCAGCAGATTAGCGGGGGGGCCATTTGAGCAGTTCTTC
. . TRBJ2-4 TRBV11-3 CASSLEEGAKNIQYF TGTGCCAGCAGCTTAGAGGAGGGGGCCAAAAACATTCAGTACTTC
. . TRBJ1-1 TRBV29-1 CSVEGQARTEAFF TGCAGCGTTGAAGGACAGGCAAGAACTGAAGCTTTCTTT
. . TRBJ2-3 TRBV11-1 CASSFWTWGSTDTQYF TGTGCCAGCAGCTTCTGGACCTGGGGAAGCACAGATACGCAGTATTTT
TRBD2 . TRBJ2-5 TRBV6-8 CAISAGGETQYF TGTGCCATCAGCGCGGGGGGAGAGACCCAGTACTTC
. . TRBJ1-3 TRBV15 CATSSFQGTGNTIYF TGTGCCACCAGCAGTTTTCAGGGAACCGGAAACACCATATATTTT
. . TRBJ2-3 TRBV6-8 CASSFLGFTDTQYF TGTGCCAGCAGTTTCCTTGGGTTCACAGATACGCAGTATTTT
. . TRBJ1-1 TRBV11-3 CASRPTLSPTEAFF TGTGCCAGCAGACCGACATTGTCTCCCACTGAAGCTTTCTTT
TRBD1 . TRBJ2-1 TRBV9 CASSVDLAGGYNEQFF TGTGCCAGCAGCGTGGACTTAGCAGGGGGCTACAATGAGCAGTTCTTC
TRBD2 . TRBJ2-5 TRBV9 CASSEWSSGDSQYF TGTGCCAGCAGTGAGTGGTCTAGCGGGGACAGCCAGTACTTC